This T cell receptor beta chain was obtained from a study of blood T cells in healthy people across ages. The CDR3 has 17 residues. Germline V lookup: CDR1 SGHTA, CDR2 FQGNSA. Trimming shortened V by 1 base and J by 2 bases, and 16 bases separated the two germline ends. A sample-barcoded 5' primer and a J-beta primer mix were used in a second PCR of about 6 to 12 cycles. Researchers report that a template-switch adaptor with 12 random nucleotides tagged each cDNA molecule. TCRdb reprocessed the 5' RACE reads via MiXCR and lists one record per CDR3 protein. The repertoire holds about 580,000 distinct CDR3 sequences, with around 48% as singletons.

This receptor was taken from a man older than 75 in good health. Sequenced: blood. This rearrangement joins TRBV7-2 to TRBJ2-3; tentatively, D is TRBD1 or TRBD2 (5 bases each). The CDR3 sequence: CASSLDGWGTATDTQYF. CDR3 nucleotide sequence: TGTGCCAGCAGCTTAGATGGGTGGGGGACCGCCACAGATACGCAGTATTTT. Together with reference TRBV7-2 and TRBJ2-3, the CDR3 gives the full variable domain: GAGVSQSPSNKVTEKGKDVELRCDPISGHTALYWYRQSLGQGLEFLIYFQGNSAPDKSGLPSDRFSAERTGGSVSTLTIQRTQQEDSAVYLCASSLDGWGTATDTQYFGPGTRLTVL.